This T cell receptor (beta chain) was observed in a study of early T cells in non-severe SARS-CoV-2 infection. Across the study: The study sequenced bulk RNA from unsorted whole blood, with chains unpaired.

The sample holds a few counts of this clonotype. The antigen is not known. Study outcomes and limitations: Anti-spike CD8 specificities were favored by VDJdb matching, whose results missed private and CD4 specificities.

Germline V lookup: CDR1 LNHDA, CDR2 SQIVND (reference sequence). Between the trimmed V and J ends, which lost 11 bases and 5 bases, there was a span of 25 bases. The CDR3 has 15 residues. Unique molecular identifiers were affixed to single, distinct cDNA molecules. From the 5' RACE reads, TCRdb called clonotypes with MiXCR, one entry per CDR3 protein. The table has about 88,000 distinct CDR3 sequences, more than 12% seen once. Sequences were obtained from whole blood. This rearrangement joins TRBV19 to TRBJ2-7; D perhaps matches TRBD2 (5 bases). This clonotype was sampled from an adult who was a healthcare worker with PCR-confirmed SARS-CoV-2 infection or an uninfected control (not recorded which). CDR3 nucleotides: TGTGCCTCTTGTAATTTGCGGGTTGGTTGCGACGAGCAGTACTTC. Its protein product is CASCNLRVGCDEQYF.